Listed below are T cell receptor beta chains from one sample, sequenced in a study of shared clonotypes between healthy human individuals. Repertoires were generated with immunoSEQ multiplex PCR, while TCRdb's copy carries only in-frame clones and drops some. The sample carries about 2 million clones, approximately 95% recorded once. The sample taken for sequencing was naive CD8+ T cells sorted from blood. The receptors come from a man younger than 35 in good health. Each CDR3 is given with its conserved first and last residue. The order of the fields is J gene, V gene, clone size, D gene, CDR3 DNA, CDR3 protein. The D gene is left open where the match is weak. The size entry is marked missing in some rows and otherwise reads once, few, many or a size class.

TRBJ2-3 TRBV9 - TRBD1 TGTGCCAGCAGCGTAGGACAGGGGTGGACAGATACGCAGTATTTT CASSVGQGWTDTQYF
TRBJ2-7 TRBV5-1 - TRBD1 TGCGCCAGCAGCTTTGGGACAGTCTACGAGCAGTACTTC CASSFGTVYEQYF
TRBJ1-5 TRBV21-1 - - TGTGCCAGCACCCCCCGAAGGGACCAGAAGTGGAATCAGCCCCAGCATTTT CASTPRRDQKWNQPQHF
TRBJ2-7 TRBV25-1 - - TGTGCCAGCAGTGAATACGAGGGGTCTTCCTACGAGCAGTACTTC CASSEYEGSSYEQYF
TRBJ2-2 TRBV7-9 - TRBD1 TGTGCCAGCAGCTCCGGGACAGGGGGCACCGGGGAGCTGTTTTTT CASSSGTGGTGELFF
TRBJ1-5 TRBV4-1 - - TGCGCCAGCAGCCAAGGGGCAGGGGAAGGTCAGCCCCAGCATTTT CASSQGAGEGQPQHF
TRBJ2-1 TRBV11-2 - TRBD2 TGTGCCAGCAGCTTAGGGCCACAGCGGGGGAACAATGAGCAGTTCTTC CASSLGPQRGNNEQFF
TRBJ2-5 TRBV9 - - TGTGCCAGCACGGGGGACCCCGCGGGCCAAGAGACCCAGTACTTC CASTGDPAGQETQYF
TRBJ2-1 TRBV27 once - TGTGCCAGCAGTTTCGGGATGGCACTGGGCTACAATGAGCAGTTCTTC CASSFGMALGYNEQFF
TRBJ2-7 TRBV6-5 - - TGTGCCAGCAGTTACTCCCAGGGTTTCGAGCAGTACTTC CASSYSQGFEQYF
TRBJ2-5 TRBV5-6 - TRBD2 TGTGCCAGCAGCTGGGTACTAGCGGGGGCCGGATCCCAAGAGACCCAGTACTTC CASSWVLAGAGSQETQYF
TRBJ2-7 TRBV10-3 - - TGTGCCATCAGTGAGAACGGAGCCTACGAGCAGTACTTC CAISENGAYEQYF
TRBJ2-3 TRBV9 - TRBD2 TGTGCCAGCAGCGTAGCCGGGACTAGTGCAGATACGCAGTATTTT CASSVAGTSADTQYF
TRBJ2-7 TRBV7-8 - - TGTGCCAGCAGCCCATTCCGCGCGGACGAGCAGTACTTC CASSPFRADEQYF
TRBJ2-3 TRBV5-1 - - TGCGCCAGCACCCATTACGTCGACAGCACAGATACGCAGTATTTT CASTHYVDSTDTQYF
TRBJ1-2 TRBV27 once TRBD1 TGTGCCAGCAGTTTCCGACAGGGAGGCGGCTACACCTTC CASSFRQGGGYTF
TRBJ2-1 TRBV27 - - TGTGCCAGCAGTTTTCACAGACTAGGTGCGCAGTTCTTC CASSFHRLGAQFF
TRBJ2-3 TRBV28 - - TGTGCCAGCAGTTTAGGGGGAATTAGCACAGATACGCAGTATTTT CASSLGGISTDTQYF
TRBJ2-1 TRBV25-1 - - TGTGCCAGCAGTGACTCTCACCGGGCAGCGAGCTCCTACAATGAGCAGTTCTTC CASSDSHRAASSYNEQFF
TRBJ2-7 TRBV5-4 - - TGTGCCAGCACCCTGCGCCAGGGTGGGGCCTACGAGCAGTACTTC CASTLRQGGAYEQYF
TRBJ2-1 TRBV6-1 - - TGTGCCAGCGAGGGGGGAGGGTATGAGCAGTTCTTC CASEGGGYEQFF
TRBJ2-7 TRBV5-1 - - TGCGCCAGCAGTCCCGACAACTACGAGCAGTACTTC CASSPDNYEQYF
TRBJ1-6 TRBV6-5 - - TGTGCCAGCAGTTACGGGTCGAATCTACCCCTCCACTTT CASSYGSNLPLHF
TRBJ1-2 TRBV21-1 - - TGTGCCAGCAGCAAAGAAAAGACAGTGAACAACTATGGCTACACCTTC CASSKEKTVNNYGYTF
TRBJ2-1 TRBV10-2 - TRBD2 TGCGCCAGCAGTGACCTAGCGGGGGGGCCCTACAATGAGCAGTTCTTC CASSDLAGGPYNEQFF
TRBJ2-7 TRBV27 - - TGTGCCAGCATTGGGCCAGCCTACGAGCAGTACTTC CASIGPAYEQYF
TRBJ2-7 TRBV9 - - TGTGCCAGCAGCGGGGTCTCTAACGCCTACGAGCAGTACTTC CASSGVSNAYEQYF
TRBJ2-7 TRBV27 - TRBD2 TGTGCCAGCGCCCCCAGCAGTTTACCTCGAAGCGGGGGATCCTACGAGCAGTACTTC CASAPSSLPRSGGSYEQYF
TRBJ1-2 TRBV2 - - TGTGCCAGGTGGGATCCAGATGGCTACACCTTC CARWDPDGYTF
TRBJ2-7 TRBV28 - - TGTGCCAGCAGTCACAAGCCGGGACACCTTACCTACGAGCAGTACTTC CASSHKPGHLTYEQYF
TRBJ2-2 TRBV28 - - TGTGCCAGCAGTTTCCGGGCGGCTACCGGGGAGCTGTTTTTT CASSFRAATGELFF
TRBJ2-3 TRBV2 once - TGTGCCAGCATAAGAGGAAGCACAGATACGCAGTATTTT CASIRGSTDTQYF
TRBJ2-7 TRBV11-2 - TRBD1 TGTGCCAGCAGCTTTCAAGGCGCGGGACAGGGTTTCCACGAGCAGTACTTC CASSFQGAGQGFHEQYF
TRBJ1-1 TRBV6-5 - - TGTGCCAGCAGTCTACAATCAGAGGGAGGTACTGAAGCTTTCTTT CASSLQSEGGTEAFF
TRBJ2-1 TRBV11-2 - - TGTGCCAGCAGCCCTTTTAGTTTTCGGGGGGCCACGTACAATGAGCAGTTCTTC CASSPFSFRGATYNEQFF
TRBJ2-3 TRBV10-2 once - TGCGCCAGCAGCCCCCTTCTTTGGGCCGAAAGGGATACGCAGTATTTT CASSPLLWAERDTQYF
TRBJ2-2 TRBV4-1 - - TGCGCCAGCAGCCAGCAGGGTGGATGGGACACCGGGGAGCTGTTTTTT CASSQQGGWDTGELFF
TRBJ1-4 TRBV9 - - TGTGCCAGCAGCGTACAGGGAGGAAATGAAAAACTGTTTTTT CASSVQGGNEKLFF
TRBJ2-1 TRBV2 - TRBD2 TGTGCCAGCAGTTTCTCCGCCTCTAGTGGCGGGGGGTTCAATGAGCAGTTCTTC CASSFSASSGGGFNEQFF
TRBJ1-2 TRBV27 - TRBD1 TGTGCCAGCACCTTATTCGGTGGGACAGGGGGCGGCGGGTACGCCTTC CASTLFGGTGGGGYAF
TRBJ2-2 TRBV7-3 - - TGTGCCAGCAGCTTAACTGGTGGCACCGGGGAGCTGTTTTTT CASSLTGGTGELFF
TRBJ2-5 TRBV5-6 - - TGTGCCAGCAGCCCCCTCGGAGAGACCCAGTACTTC CASSPLGETQYF